A single T cell receptor delta chain is shown here with its context. Its antigen is unknown. The protein given by TCRdb reflects a much larger clone and differs at residue 4 from this DNA's translation, likely from a read error; the protein shown is the DNA's translation. Receptor libraries were prepared by multiplex PCR. Genomic DNA was amplified with a 32-plex assay using primers for all 8 TRDV and 4 TRDJ genes covering the CDR3. A 12-nucleotide UMI was added during two to three barcoding PCR cycles, followed by a second PCR with Illumina adapter primers. Libraries were purified with AMPure XP beads and quality-checked on a Fragment Analyzer with the HS NGS Fragment kit. The sequencing was run with an Illumina MiniSeq mid-output kit, including about 20% PhiX, and 150 cycles of paired-end reads. Regarding the original processing steps: MIGEC version 1.2.9 was used to process reads, grouping reads by UMI and building error-corrected consensus sequences. For post-processing, modified scripts from VDJtools version 1.2.1 were used together with the tcR R package. In TCRdb, clones were called once more from the public reads by CATT, and rows of identical DNA were later combined. TCRdb assigned the V and J calls; the authors' analysis was not used. The sample has about 670 delta-chain clones on record, 10% to 15% of them singletons. The ten largest account for almost 70% of the sample.

This entry is derived from a study of DNA immune sequencing with unique molecular identifiers (dated by TCRdb to the early 2020s). Looking at the study overall: Immunomagnetic cell separation was used to enrich gammadelta T cells from buffy coats, and the genomic DNA of the enriched gammadelta T cells was sequenced. All donors were healthy people, and about nine of the donors were profiled using sorted gammadelta T cells from peripheral blood. Validation of the sequencing method was done both on synthetic reference molecules and on blood samples taken from healthy individuals. The study developed and validated an ultrasensitive DNA-based TRD repertoire sequencing method using PCR-introduced unique molecular identifiers. Fluorescence-activated cell sorting was used to enrich gammadelta T cells from the PBMC of roughly 11 healthy people. In the comparison of enriched versus non-enriched samples, about 100 ng of enriched gammadelta T-cell DNA and roughly 1 ug of non-enriched PBMC DNA were sequenced. Study-level results and caveats: The primer-based approach is unable to detect novel TRD sequences that the primers do not target. TRD repertoire diversity differed among healthy donors, and several donors were highly oligoclonal, with the top 5 clonotypes making up more than half of productive molecules.

The sequence was collected from a human donor in good health. Material for sequencing was gamma-delta T cells from PBMCs.

For the CDR3, the sequence is CALRDDSLGWGIRVTDKLIF. The sequence in DNA is TGTGCTCTTAGGGACGATTCCCTCGGATGGGGGATACGCGTCACCGATAAACTCATCTTT. Here the chain combines TRDV1 and TRDJ1; TRDD3 aligns with 11 central bases. Counted from cysteine to phenylalanine, this CDR3 has 20 amino acids. Only the CDR3 region is kept as DNA, spanning 60 bases read in frame from base 1. According to the germline V gene, CDR1 reads TSWWSYY and CDR2 reads QGS.